These T cell receptor beta chains were read from a single sample in a study of T-cell reconstitution after alpha-beta-depleted transplantation in children. Each CDR3 protein is one row after TCRdb ran MiXCR on the PCR reads. The sample lists about 980,000 distinct CDR3 sequences, about 31% occurring once. This material consisted of PBMCs, mostly from graft donor cells, taken 360 days after TCRalphabeta/CD19-depleted stem cell transplant. The receptors here all came from a boy under two years old who had a stem cell transplant for SCID, so the T cells may come from the graft donor. The CDR3 runs from the conserved cysteine through the conserved F or W. The order of the fields is clone size, D gene, J gene, V gene, CDR3 DNA, CDR3 protein. D genes are given only for firm matches. The size of a clone is reported for some rows only, either as once, few or many, or as a class for expanded clones.

clone_size: .; d_call: TRBD2; j_call: TRBJ2-7; v_call: TRBV5-1; cdr3_nt: TGCGCCAGCAGCTTGGGTGCGGGGGAAATCAACGAGCAGTACTTC; cdr3_aa: CASSLGAGEINEQYF
clone_size: few; d_call: .; j_call: TRBJ2-7; v_call: TRBV9; cdr3_nt: TGTGCCAGCAGCTCCACCAGGTTTTGGAACGAGCAGTACTTC; cdr3_aa: CASSSTRFWNEQYF
clone_size: few; d_call: .; j_call: TRBJ1-1; v_call: TRBV24-1; cdr3_nt: TGTGCCACCAGTGACCCGCAGGGGACTGAAGCTTTCTTT; cdr3_aa: CATSDPQGTEAFF
clone_size: .; d_call: .; j_call: TRBJ1-1; v_call: TRBV27; cdr3_nt: TGTGCCAGTCAAAACTCAGCCGGGACCCCAAGGAACACTGAAGCTTTCTTT; cdr3_aa: CASQNSAGTPRNTEAFF
clone_size: few; d_call: .; j_call: TRBJ2-2; v_call: TRBV29-1; cdr3_nt: TGCAGCGTCTCCTCAGACCCCGGGGAGCTGTTTTTT; cdr3_aa: CSVSSDPGELFF
clone_size: .; d_call: .; j_call: TRBJ2-7; v_call: TRBV20-1; cdr3_nt: TGCAGTGCGAGGGACTGGAACGAGCAGTACTTC; cdr3_aa: CSARDWNEQYF
clone_size: .; d_call: .; j_call: TRBJ1-1; v_call: TRBV20-1; cdr3_nt: TGCAGTGCTAGCGGCCCCCCCACAACAGGGAGGACTGAAGCTTTCTTT; cdr3_aa: CSASGPPTTGRTEAFF
clone_size: .; d_call: .; j_call: TRBJ1-2; v_call: TRBV27; cdr3_nt: TGTGCCAGCAGTAACGCTAAGGGCTATGGCTACACCTTC; cdr3_aa: CASSNAKGYGYTF
clone_size: .; d_call: TRBD2; j_call: TRBJ2-3; v_call: TRBV20-1; cdr3_nt: TGCAGTGCTTCCCAGCCTCCGGGACTAGTGGGCACAGATACGCAGTATTTT; cdr3_aa: CSASQPPGLVGTDTQYF
clone_size: .; d_call: TRBD2; j_call: TRBJ2-7; v_call: TRBV20-1; cdr3_nt: TGCAGTGCTAGAGTACGACTAGCCGGCGTGTACGAGCAGTACTTC; cdr3_aa: CSARVRLAGVYEQYF
clone_size: .; d_call: .; j_call: TRBJ2-5; v_call: TRBV20-1; cdr3_nt: TGCAGTGCTAGGTGGCAGGGAGAAGAGACCCAGTACTTC; cdr3_aa: CSARWQGEETQYF
clone_size: .; d_call: .; j_call: TRBJ2-5; v_call: TRBV5-1; cdr3_nt: TGCGCCAGCAGCGCGATACAGGAGAGAGAGACCCAGTACTTC; cdr3_aa: CASSAIQERETQYF
clone_size: few; d_call: .; j_call: TRBJ2-7; v_call: TRBV7-2; cdr3_nt: TGTGCCAGCAGCCGTAGTAGATCTAGGGAGCAGTACTTC; cdr3_aa: CASSRSRSREQYF
clone_size: few; d_call: TRBD1; j_call: TRBJ1-1; v_call: TRBV29-1; cdr3_nt: TGCAGCGTTTGGGACAGGTATTTTGAAGCTTTCTTT; cdr3_aa: CSVWDRYFEAFF
clone_size: .; d_call: .; j_call: TRBJ2-3; v_call: TRBV15; cdr3_nt: TGTGCCACCAGCAGAGATGAAACAGATACGCAGTATTTT; cdr3_aa: CATSRDETDTQYF
clone_size: .; d_call: .; j_call: TRBJ2-3; v_call: TRBV5-1; cdr3_nt: TGCGCCAGCAGCTTGGCCGCAGTGGCAGATACGCAGTATTTT; cdr3_aa: CASSLAAVADTQYF
clone_size: few; d_call: .; j_call: TRBJ2-3; v_call: TRBV7-2; cdr3_nt: TGTGCCAGCAGCTCGCGGAGGCGCGCGGGTAGAGATACGCAGTATTTT; cdr3_aa: CASSSRRRAGRDTQYF
clone_size: .; d_call: .; j_call: TRBJ2-3; v_call: TRBV5-6; cdr3_nt: TGTGCCAGCAGCTTGGTGGCAGGCTATAGGTACGCAGATACGCAGTATTTT; cdr3_aa: CASSLVAGYRYADTQYF
clone_size: few; d_call: TRBD2; j_call: TRBJ2-7; v_call: TRBV3-1; cdr3_nt: TGTGCCAGCAGCCATTCTAGCGGGGGGAGAAGCGAGCAGTACTTC; cdr3_aa: CASSHSSGGRSEQYF
clone_size: few; d_call: .; j_call: TRBJ1-1; v_call: TRBV5-1; cdr3_nt: TGCGCCAGCAGCTTGTGGGACAAGGTAGGGGCTGAAGCTTTCTTT; cdr3_aa: CASSLWDKVGAEAFF
clone_size: few; d_call: .; j_call: TRBJ2-2; v_call: TRBV20-1; cdr3_nt: TGCAGTGCTAGTCGGTGGGGGGGCGGGACCGGGGAGCTGTTTTTT; cdr3_aa: CSASRWGGGTGELFF
clone_size: few; d_call: TRBD2; j_call: TRBJ2-1; v_call: TRBV20-1; cdr3_nt: TGCGGTTTTAGCGGGGGGCTTGATGAGCAGTTCTTC; cdr3_aa: CGFSGGLDEQFF
clone_size: many; d_call: .; j_call: TRBJ2-5; v_call: TRBV5-1; cdr3_nt: TGTGCCAGCAGTTTAGTGGGGAGAGAGACCCAGTACTTC; cdr3_aa: CASSLVGRETQYF
clone_size: .; d_call: .; j_call: TRBJ2-2; v_call: TRBV24-1; cdr3_nt: TGTGCCACCAGTGATTTGAGGCAGTCGAACACCGGGGAGCTGTTTTTT; cdr3_aa: CATSDLRQSNTGELFF
clone_size: .; d_call: TRBD1; j_call: TRBJ2-3; v_call: TRBV6-5; cdr3_nt: TGTGCCAGCAGTTACGCGGGACAGGGAGCGGCAGATACGCAGTATTTT; cdr3_aa: CASSYAGQGAADTQYF
clone_size: many; d_call: TRBD1; j_call: TRBJ1-4; v_call: TRBV5-1; cdr3_nt: TGCGCCAGCAGCTTGGACAGGGGGCTTGAAAAACTGTTTTTT; cdr3_aa: CASSLDRGLEKLFF
clone_size: .; d_call: .; j_call: TRBJ2-5; v_call: TRBV18; cdr3_nt: TGTGCCAGCTCACCACTATACCGATCGGGACAAGAGACCCAGTACTTC; cdr3_aa: CASSPLYRSGQETQYF
clone_size: few; d_call: TRBD1; j_call: TRBJ1-6; v_call: TRBV5-1; cdr3_nt: TGCGCCAGCAGCTTCCAGGGGGCAAATTCACCCCTCCACTTT; cdr3_aa: CASSFQGANSPLHF
clone_size: few; d_call: .; j_call: TRBJ2-7; v_call: TRBV12-3/TRBV12-4; cdr3_nt: TGTGCCAGCAGTTCCGGCTTGGCAGGGCGCGAGCAGTACTTC; cdr3_aa: CASSSGLAGREQYF
clone_size: .; d_call: TRBD2; j_call: TRBJ2-1; v_call: TRBV5-1; cdr3_nt: TGCGCCAGCAGTACCGGACTAGCGGGGGGTGTAGGTGAGCAGTTCTTC; cdr3_aa: CASSTGLAGGVGEQFF
clone_size: .; d_call: TRBD2; j_call: TRBJ2-1; v_call: TRBV5-1; cdr3_nt: TGCGCCAGCAGCCCCCTATCGGCGGGAGGTCCAAGAAATGAGCAGTTCTTC; cdr3_aa: CASSPLSAGGPRNEQFF
clone_size: .; d_call: TRBD1; j_call: TRBJ1-1; v_call: TRBV2; cdr3_nt: TGTGCCAGCATCGACAGGGAAGGTATCACTGAAGCTTTCTTT; cdr3_aa: CASIDREGITEAFF
clone_size: .; d_call: .; j_call: TRBJ1-2; v_call: TRBV6-5; cdr3_nt: TGTGCCAGCAGTTACTCGAACGGAAACTATGGCTACACCTTC; cdr3_aa: CASSYSNGNYGYTF
clone_size: few; d_call: TRBD2; j_call: TRBJ2-2; v_call: TRBV2; cdr3_nt: TGTGCCAGCAGGGGGACTAGCGGGGGTTTCGACACCGGGGAGCTGTTTTTT; cdr3_aa: CASRGTSGGFDTGELFF
clone_size: .; d_call: .; j_call: TRBJ2-7; v_call: TRBV9; cdr3_nt: TGTGCCAGCAGCCCCCGAGGGGACCTAACCTACGAGCAGTACTTC; cdr3_aa: CASSPRGDLTYEQYF
clone_size: .; d_call: .; j_call: TRBJ2-1; v_call: TRBV28; cdr3_nt: TGTGCCAGCCAGCCGGGGCAGATGAGCCCTTACAATGAGCAGTTCTTC; cdr3_aa: CASQPGQMSPYNEQFF
clone_size: .; d_call: TRBD2; j_call: TRBJ2-7; v_call: TRBV15; cdr3_nt: TGTGCCACCAGCAGGAGGGGTCCGAGTAGCGGGGTCTACGAGCAGTACTTC; cdr3_aa: CATSRRGPSSGVYEQYF
clone_size: .; d_call: TRBD1; j_call: TRBJ2-1; v_call: TRBV6-5; cdr3_nt: TGTGCCAGCAGTCGAGACAGGGACGGCTACAATGAGCAGTTCTTC; cdr3_aa: CASSRDRDGYNEQFF
clone_size: few; d_call: .; j_call: TRBJ2-1; v_call: TRBV2; cdr3_nt: TGTGCCAGCCCTGACGAAGTAAAGTTCAATGAGCAGTTCTTC; cdr3_aa: CASPDEVKFNEQFF
clone_size: .; d_call: .; j_call: TRBJ2-5; v_call: TRBV13; cdr3_nt: TGTGCCAGCAGCTTAGCCTCCCTGGAGACCCAGTACTTC; cdr3_aa: CASSLASLETQYF
clone_size: .; d_call: .; j_call: TRBJ1-1; v_call: TRBV28; cdr3_nt: TGTGCCAGCAGTTTGTGGGAAGGGGCGGGGGGCACTGAAGCTTTCTTT; cdr3_aa: CASSLWEGAGGTEAFF
clone_size: .; d_call: .; j_call: TRBJ2-7; v_call: TRBV27; cdr3_nt: TGTGCCAGCAGCCCCGGGTACTTCCACCCCTACGAGCAGTACTTC; cdr3_aa: CASSPGYFHPYEQYF
clone_size: .; d_call: TRBD1; j_call: TRBJ2-2; v_call: TRBV20-1; cdr3_nt: TGCAGTGCTAGAGCACAGGGGCACGGGGAGCTGTTTTTT; cdr3_aa: CSARAQGHGELFF
clone_size: .; d_call: TRBD1; j_call: TRBJ2-7; v_call: TRBV20-1; cdr3_nt: TGCAGTGCTACATGGGACAGGCAGTACGAGCAGTACTTC; cdr3_aa: CSATWDRQYEQYF
clone_size: .; d_call: TRBD1; j_call: TRBJ2-5; v_call: TRBV5-1; cdr3_nt: TGCGCCAGCACCTGGACAGGAGGAGAGACCCAGTACTTC; cdr3_aa: CASTWTGGETQYF
clone_size: few; d_call: TRBD2; j_call: TRBJ2-1; v_call: TRBV29-1; cdr3_nt: TGCAGCGTTGAAGTCCCCTCTAGCGGGGGTCCCGTCGGTAATGAGCAGTTCTTC; cdr3_aa: CSVEVPSSGGPVGNEQFF
clone_size: many; d_call: .; j_call: TRBJ2-1; v_call: TRBV5-1; cdr3_nt: TGCGCCAGCAGAGGAGGGAGCAGATACAATGAGCAGTTCTTC; cdr3_aa: CASRGGSRYNEQFF
clone_size: few; d_call: TRBD2; j_call: TRBJ2-3; v_call: TRBV20-1; cdr3_nt: TGCAGTGCTCAGACTAGCGGGGGGGCAGATACGCAGTATTTT; cdr3_aa: CSAQTSGGADTQYF
clone_size: few; d_call: .; j_call: TRBJ2-3; v_call: TRBV18; cdr3_nt: TGTGCCAGCTCACCCCAGGGAAGAGGAGATACGCAGTATTTT; cdr3_aa: CASSPQGRGDTQYF
clone_size: few; d_call: .; j_call: TRBJ2-3; v_call: TRBV20-1; cdr3_nt: TGCAGTGCTAGAGTTCCGATCGGCACAGATACGCAGTATTTT; cdr3_aa: CSARVPIGTDTQYF
clone_size: few; d_call: TRBD1; j_call: TRBJ2-7; v_call: TRBV5-5; cdr3_nt: TGTGCCAGCAGCCAAACCGGGACAGGGCTTTACGAGCAGTACTTC; cdr3_aa: CASSQTGTGLYEQYF
clone_size: few; d_call: .; j_call: TRBJ2-3; v_call: TRBV4-2; cdr3_nt: TGTGCCAGCAGCCAAGACCCCGGACCAGATACGCAGTATTTT; cdr3_aa: CASSQDPGPDTQYF
clone_size: few; d_call: .; j_call: TRBJ1-1; v_call: TRBV12-3/TRBV12-4; cdr3_nt: TGTGCCAGCAGTCCCGACAGGACGGTTGGTGGAGCTTTCTTT; cdr3_aa: CASSPDRTVGGAFF
clone_size: .; d_call: .; j_call: TRBJ2-1; v_call: TRBV12-3/TRBV12-4; cdr3_nt: TGTGCCAGCAGCCCCCGGACCGGGAATGGGAATGAGCAGTTCTTC; cdr3_aa: CASSPRTGNGNEQFF
clone_size: few; d_call: TRBD2; j_call: TRBJ2-5; v_call: TRBV4-2; cdr3_nt: TGTGCCAGCAGCCTCTCGACTAGCGGGGAAGAGACCCAGTACTTC; cdr3_aa: CASSLSTSGEETQYF
clone_size: .; d_call: .; j_call: TRBJ2-3; v_call: TRBV11-2; cdr3_nt: TGTGCCAGCAGCCTAACTAGGGCCGGCACAGATACGCAGTATTTT; cdr3_aa: CASSLTRAGTDTQYF